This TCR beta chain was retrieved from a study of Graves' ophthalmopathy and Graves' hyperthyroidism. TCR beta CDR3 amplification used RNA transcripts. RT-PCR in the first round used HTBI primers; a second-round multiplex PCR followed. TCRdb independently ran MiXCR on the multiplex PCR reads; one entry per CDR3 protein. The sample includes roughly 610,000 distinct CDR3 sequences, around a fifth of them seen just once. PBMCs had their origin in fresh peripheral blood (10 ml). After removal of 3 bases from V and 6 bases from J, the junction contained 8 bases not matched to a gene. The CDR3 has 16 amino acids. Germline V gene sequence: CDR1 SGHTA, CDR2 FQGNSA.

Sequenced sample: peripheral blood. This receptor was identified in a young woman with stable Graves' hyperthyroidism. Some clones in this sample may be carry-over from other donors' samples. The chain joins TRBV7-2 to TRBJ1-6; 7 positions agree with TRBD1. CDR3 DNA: TGTGCCAGCAGCTTTGACAGGGATTTAGTTAATTCACCCCTCCACTTT. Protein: CASSFDRDLVNSPLHF.